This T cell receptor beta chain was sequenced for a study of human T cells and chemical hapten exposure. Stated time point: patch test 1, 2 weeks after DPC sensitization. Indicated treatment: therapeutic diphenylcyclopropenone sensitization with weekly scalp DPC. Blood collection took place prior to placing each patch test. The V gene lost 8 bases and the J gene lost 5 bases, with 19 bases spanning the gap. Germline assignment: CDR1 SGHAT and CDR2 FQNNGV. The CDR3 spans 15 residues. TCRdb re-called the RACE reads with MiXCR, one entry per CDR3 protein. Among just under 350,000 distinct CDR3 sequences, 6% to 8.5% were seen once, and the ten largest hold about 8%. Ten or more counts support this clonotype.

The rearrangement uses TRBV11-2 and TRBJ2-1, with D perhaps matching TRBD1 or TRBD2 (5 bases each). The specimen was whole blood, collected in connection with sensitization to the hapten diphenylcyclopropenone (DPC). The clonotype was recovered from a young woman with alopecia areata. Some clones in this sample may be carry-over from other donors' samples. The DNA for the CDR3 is TGTGCCAGCGAGGGCGAAGTGGGCAGGGACAATGAGCAGTTCTTC. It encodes CASEGEVGRDNEQFF.